These 17 T cell receptor beta chains share one sample of origin, sequenced in a study of beta chain features in type 1 diabetes. Reverse transcription of all isolated RNA meant that expressed TCRB transcripts were sequenced. The protocol was immunoSEQ multiplex PCR, while the TCRdb copy is restricted to in-frame clones and leaves out a portion. This sample carries roughly 610,000 clones, less than 20% of them seen once, and the ten largest clones take approximately 0.099%. The sample comprised naive CD4+ T cells from blood. Receptor source: a man aged 18 to 30 in good health.

V gene TRBV6-1 combines with J gene TRBJ1-5; 9 nucleotides agree with TRBD1. The CDR3 has 15 residues. The ends lost 5 bases at V and 5 bases at J; junction bases unmatched: 7. The germline CDR1 and CDR2 sequences are MNHNS and SASEGT. The chain's CDR3 is CASSSGTGIYQPQHF. The CDR3 nucleotides read TGTGCCAGCAGTTCCGGGACAGGGATCTATCAGCCCCAGCATTTT.

The sample holds a few counts of this clone. CDR3 residues: CSADRGANIQYF. The CDR3 nucleotides read TGCAGCGCAGACAGGGGTGCGAACATTCAGTACTTC. The chain is built from TRBV29-1 and TRBJ2-4; 8 bases fit TRBD1. J lost 7 bases, V lost 7 bases, and 6 bases had no gene match. Looked up from germline, CDR1 is SQVTM and CDR2 is ANQGSEA. The CDR3 runs 12 residues.

The gene calls are TRBV9 and TRBJ2-7, with D hard to call. There are 14 residues in the CDR3. Germline-derived CDR1 and CDR2 are SGDLS and YYNGEE. The V end lost 7 bases, the J end lost 1 base, and 15 bases lay between the germline ends. For the CDR3, the DNA is TGTGCCAGCTCTGGGCCACCAACATCCTACGAGCAGTACTTC. Protein sequence: CASSGPPTSYEQYF.

This clone was picked up a small number of times. The chain combines TRBV28 with TRBJ1-2; D is unresolved. The germline gives CDR1 MDHEN, CDR2 SYDVKM. This CDR3 has 12 amino acids. V lost 4 bases, J lost 5 bases, and 8 bases lay in between. CDR3 nucleotide sequence: TGTGCCAGCAGTTCGATACCTTATGGCTACACCTTC. This encodes CASSSIPYGYTF.

The chain has TRBV7-2 and TRBJ1-5; TRBD1 matches 7 bases. CDR3 length: 15 residues. V was pared by 5 bases and J by 3 bases, with 7 bases of the junction left unmatched. Germline CDR1 and CDR2: SGHTA and FQGNSA. The CDR3 reads CASSVTGMNNQPQHF. The CDR3 coding sequence is TGTGCCAGCAGCGTGACAGGGATGAACAATCAGCCCCAGCATTTT.

J is TRBJ2-1 and V is TRBV19, with unresolved D. The CDR3 covers 13 residues. Per the germline V gene, CDR1 is LNHDA and CDR2 is SQIVND (reference sequence). V was clipped by 3 bases and J by 8 bases, with 11 bases between them. CDR3 nucleotides: TGTGCCAGTAGTATTGGCGGCGTGGATGAGCAGTTCTTC. Its protein is CASSIGGVDEQFF.

The chain carries TRBV20-1 and TRBJ1-2; D gene uncertain. Per germline, CDR1 DFQATT and CDR2 SNEGSKA (reference sequence). The CDR3 has 11 amino acids. The V end lost 3 bases, the J end lost 5 bases, and 7 bases lay between the germline ends. DNA of the CDR3: TGCAGTGCTAGCGGAACTTATGGCTACACCTTC. Translating gives CSASGTYGYTF.

This clone turned up a few times. The chain carries TRBV18 and TRBJ2-3; 7 positions agree with TRBD1. Trimming cost V 8 bases and J 2 bases; bases outside gene matches: 10. The CDR3 is 15 residues long. CDR1 is KGHSH, CDR2 LQKENI, per germline. The DNA of the CDR3 is TGTGCCAGCCCCAAAACGGGACAGCTCACAGATACGCAGTATTTT. This sequence encodes CASPKTGQLTDTQYF.

This chain uses TRBV30 with TRBJ1-5, with 7 bases fitting TRBD1. V lost 1 base to trimming and J lost 0 bases; unmatched junction nucleotides: 3. CDR3 size: 15 residues. Germline V gives CDR1 GTSNPN, CDR2 SVGIG (reference sequence). The CDR3 DNA reads as TGTGCCTGGAGTGCTGACAGGGCTAGCAATCAGCCCCAGCATTTT. This gives the protein CAWSADRASNQPQHF.

The chain has TRBV21-1 and TRBJ1-1; TRBD1, as called in the table, went unchecked against the DNA. TRBV21-1 is deemed a pseudogene. The CDR3 sequence is 12 residues long. DNA of the CDR3: TGTGCCAGCAGCACAGCGGGCGCTGAAGCTTTCTTT. Protein sequence: CASSTAGAEAFF.

This chain joins TRBV5-1 and TRBJ2-1, with D unclear. CDR1 SGHRS and CDR2 YFSETQ come from the germline V gene. The ends were cut back, 0 bases at V and 0 bases at J, with 10 bases in the middle. The CDR3 is 16 amino acids. The CDR3 spells CASSLGGGTSYNEQFF. CDR3 bases: TGCGCCAGCAGCTTGGGAGGCGGTACCTCCTACAATGAGCAGTTCTTC. The entire variable domain, with the rest obtained from reference TRBV5-1 and TRBJ2-1, is as follows: KAGVTQTPRYLIKTRGQQVTLSCSPISGHRSVSWYQQTPGQGLQFLFEYFSETQRNKGNFPGRFSGRQFSNSRSEMNVSTLELGDSALYLCASSLGGGTSYNEQFFGPGTRLTVL.

About this clone: Within the sample, other DNA sequences also encode this same CDR3. The chain uses TRBV6-1 and TRBJ1-5; D is undetermined. Germline lookup yields CDR1 MNHNS and CDR2 SASEGT. Trimming cost V 0 bases and J 2 bases, with 5 bases left between them. This CDR3 comprises 14 residues. CDR3 loop: CASSEARGNQPQHF. The DNA for the CDR3 is TGTGCCAGCAGTGAAGCGAGGGGCAATCAGCCCCAGCATTTT.

The table lists this clone with a few counts. The rearrangement joins TRBV5-4 to TRBJ1-1; D remains unclear. Germline V CDR1 and CDR2: SGHNT, YYREEE (reference sequence). The CDR3 totals 13 residues. The V end lost 0 bases, the J end lost 4 bases, and 7 bases lay between the germline ends. The CDR3 DNA reads as TGTGCCAGCAGCTTGGGGACCACCACTGAAGCTTTCTTT. Translation: CASSLGTTTEAFF.

V usage is TRBV7-2 and J usage is TRBJ1-2, with 10 nucleotides matching TRBD1. V gave up 5 bases and J gave up 6 bases; unmatched junction bases: 6. Germline lookup yields CDR1 SGHTA and CDR2 FQGNSA. CDR3 length equals 14 residues. The CDR3 nucleotides read TGTGCCAGCAGCCCCTGGACAGGGGGGGATGGCTACACCTTC. This encodes CASSPWTGGDGYTF.

This clone was counted between two and nine times. The V gene is TRBV4-3, the J gene TRBJ2-1; D is possibly TRBD2 (6 bases). Trimming stripped 4 bases from V and 9 bases from J, with 16 bases between. Germline V gives CDR1 LGHNA, CDR2 YSLEER. This CDR3 is 14 amino acids long. CDR3 loop: CASSPRVRGGEQFF. For the CDR3, the DNA is TGCGCCAGCAGCCCCAGGGTACGGGGAGGTGAGCAGTTCTTC.

This clone was found many times. Here the CDR3 reads CASSFDRRSTDTQYF. CDR3 in DNA: TGTGCCAGCAGTTTTGACCGGAGAAGCACAGATACGCAGTATTTT. This chain joins TRBV7-2 and TRBJ2-3, with D unresolved. Germline CDR1 SGHTA, CDR2 FQGNSA. Between the trimmed V and J ends, which lost 6 bases and 0 bases, there was a span of 13 bases. The length of the CDR3 is 15 residues. Full variable domain (rest looked up from reference TRBV7-2 and TRBJ2-3): GAGVSQSPSNKVTEKGKDVELRCDPISGHTALYWYRQSLGQGLEFLIYFQGNSAPDKSGLPSDRFSAERTGGSVSTLTIQRTQQEDSAVYLCASSFDRRSTDTQYFGPGTRLTVL.

The CDR3 DNA follows: TGTGCCAGCAGCACGGGACTAGCGGGAGAGCCCGACTCCTACGAGCAGTACTTC. This gives the protein CASSTGLAGEPDSYEQYF. The chain employs TRBV21-1 and TRBJ2-7; the table's TRBD2 call for D was not verified on the DNA. TRBV21-1 is given as a pseudogene. This CDR3 spans 18 amino acids.